Following are 11 T cell receptor beta chains from one sample sequenced in a study of blood T cell repertoires in COVID-19. Method: immunoSEQ multiplex PCR; TCRdb's copy keeps in-frame clones and lacks some. The repertoire holds 240,000 or so clones, with about 86% as singletons. Source material: PBMCs or T cells enriched from blood (not recorded which). The receptors here all came from a woman in her 40s with acute COVID-19.

V usage is TRBV6-5 and J usage is TRBJ1-2; D is ambiguous. The V gene's germline CDR1 is MNHEY and CDR2 SVGAGI. With 2 bases removed from V and 0 bases from J, the gap between germline ends came to 4 bases. The CDR3 consists of 13 residues. The CDR3 here is CASSYKPNYGYTF. CDR3 bases: TGTGCCAGCAGTTACAAGCCTAACTATGGCTACACCTTC.

V and J are TRBV27 and TRBJ2-1; TRBD1 is a possible D gene (6 bases). The CDR3 contains 11 residues. V was trimmed by 7 bases and J by 15 bases, leaving 16 bases between them. CDR1 is MNHEY, CDR2 SMNVEV, per germline (reference sequence). The CDR3 bases are TGTGCCAGCAAGGCCCCCAGGGGTTTGTTCTTC. It encodes CASKAPRGLFF.

The rearrangement uses TRBV5-6 and TRBJ1-1; D unresolved. This CDR3 is built from 12 residues. Germline loops: CDR1 SGHDT, CDR2 YYEEEE. V was shortened by 4 bases and J by 4 bases, with 8 bases between the two germline ends. CDR3 sequence reads: CASSPRGTEAFF. As DNA, the CDR3 is TGTGCCAGCAGCCCACGGGGCACTGAAGCTTTCTTT.

J is TRBJ1-1 and V is TRBV19; no reliable D call. V was pared by 3 bases and J by 1 base, with 6 bases between. From germline, CDR1 is LNHDA and CDR2 SQIVND (reference sequence). The CDR3 sequence is 13 residues long. CDR3 region: CASSMGRNTEAFF. CDR3 DNA: TGTGCCAGTAGTATGGGCAGGAACACTGAAGCTTTCTTT. The full variable domain, with the rest looked up from reference TRBV19 and TRBJ1-1, is DGGITQSPKYLFRKEGQNVTLSCEQNLNHDAMYWYRQDPGQGLRLIYYSQIVNDFQKGDIAEGYSVSREKKESFPLTVTSAQKNPTAFYLCASSMGRNTEAFFGQGTRLTVV.

In this sample, this clone turned up once. The chain joins TRBV30 to TRBJ1-5; the match to TRBD1 covers 8 bases. Germline V gives CDR1 GTSNPN, CDR2 SVGIG (reference sequence). The CDR3 consists of 14 residues. With V trimmed by 4 bases and J by 6 bases, 8 bases remained unmatched. The CDR3 protein is CAWNLRGPRQPQHF. DNA of the CDR3: TGTGCCTGGAATCTCAGGGGGCCGCGTCAGCCCCAGCATTTT.

This chain joins TRBV7-3 and TRBJ2-1; no reliable D call. Trimming took 4 bases from V and 5 from J, leaving 3 bases between them. The CDR3 is 11 residues long. The germline gives CDR1 SGHTA, CDR2 FQGTGA. The CDR3 protein is CASSYNNEQFF. The CDR3 bases are TGTGCCAGCAGCTACAACAATGAGCAGTTCTTC.

CDR3 bases: TGTGCCAGCAGCAAAGGGTTGAGAACAGGGGGATCCCAGCCCCAGCATTTT. This encodes CASSKGLRTGGSQPQHF. This chain joins TRBV21-1 and TRBJ1-5; the table's D call TRBD1 went unverified against the DNA. TRBV21-1 is a pseudogene segment. The CDR3 contains 17 residues.

This clone showed up just a few times. This rearrangement joins TRBV11-2 to TRBJ2-7, with 7 bases that match TRBD1. Germline lookup yields CDR1 SGHAT and CDR2 FQNNGV. V shed 4 bases, J shed 1 base, and the junction held 4 bases outside the gene matches. CDR3 length: 14 amino acids. This chain's CDR3 is CASSWSGQSYEQYF. The DNA of the CDR3 is TGTGCCAGCAGCTGGTCGGGACAGTCCTACGAGCAGTACTTC.

The genes are TRBV11-3 and TRBJ2-7, with 13 bases fitting TRBD2. The CDR3 spans 15 residues. CDR1 is SGHNT and CDR2 is YENEEA in the germline V gene. Losses at the gene ends were 5 bases for V and 6 bases for J; bases not matched to a gene: 7. The CDR3 reads CASSPRLAGGTEQYF. CDR3 coding DNA: TGTGCCAGCAGCCCGCGACTAGCGGGAGGAACCGAGCAGTACTTC.

To note about this clone: The sample carries other DNA sequences with the same CDR3. The chain links TRBV11-3 to TRBJ1-2; D might be TRBD1 (5 bases). Trimming took 4 bases from V and 1 from J, leaving 7 bases between them. The CDR3 spans 13 residues. The germline V gene has CDR1 SGHNT and CDR2 YENEEA. The CDR3 protein is CASSSDSNYGYTF. CDR3 sequence (DNA): TGTGCCAGCAGCTCCGACAGTAACTATGGCTACACCTTC.

This chain uses TRBV3-1 (or the pseudogene TRBV3-2) with TRBJ1-1; TRBD1 aligns across 8 bases. V shed 1 base, J shed 7 bases, and the junction held 2 bases outside the gene matches. The CDR3 covers 13 residues. Germline CDR1 LGHDT, CDR2 YNNKEL (reference sequence). CDR3 in amino acids: CASSQVTGGEAFF. CDR3 bases: TGTGCCAGCAGCCAAGTTACAGGGGGTGAAGCTTTCTTT.